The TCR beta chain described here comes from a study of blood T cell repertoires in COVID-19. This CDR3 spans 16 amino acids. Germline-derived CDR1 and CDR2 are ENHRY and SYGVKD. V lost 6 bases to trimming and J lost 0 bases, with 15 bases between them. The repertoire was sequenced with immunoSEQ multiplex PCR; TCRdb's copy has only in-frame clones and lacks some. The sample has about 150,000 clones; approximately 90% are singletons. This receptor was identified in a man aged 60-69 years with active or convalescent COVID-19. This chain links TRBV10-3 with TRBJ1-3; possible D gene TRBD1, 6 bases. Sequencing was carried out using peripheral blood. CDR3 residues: CAISRDTGDSGNTIYF. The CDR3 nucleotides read TGTGCCATCAGCCGGGACACAGGAGACTCTGGAAACACCATATATTTT.